This T cell receptor beta chain was sequenced in a study of T-cell reconstitution after alpha-beta-depleted transplantation in children. Study outcomes and limitations: By about two months after transplant, alpha-beta T cells reportedly arose from several hundred graft clones that had expanded. Some patients owed their high day-60 TCRbeta diversity to surviving recipient T cells and thymic progenitors. T-cell numbers and diversity one year post-transplant derived largely from freshly generated T cells.

This clonotype appeared many times. The antigen remains unidentified. Germline CDR1 DFQATT, CDR2 SNEGSKA (reference sequence). The germline V and J ends were trimmed by 6 bases and 7 bases, with 15 bases remaining between them. The CDR3 extends over 13 amino acids. Molecular barcoding with unique molecular identifiers was used for the TCRbeta library. TCRdb independently ran MiXCR on the PCR reads; one entry per CDR3 protein. The sample carries 330,000 or so distinct CDR3 sequences, roughly a tenth recorded once. Sequencing used PBMCs, obtained before TCRalphabeta/CD19-depleted stem cell transplant. This chain connects TRBV20-1 to TRBJ2-2; perhaps TRBD2 as D (6 bases). The sequence derives from a boy younger than two with acute myeloid leukemia, due to receive a stem cell transplant. In DNA, the CDR3 is TGCAGTGCGTCCCGGGACTGGGGCGGGGAGCTGTTTTTT. It yields the protein CSASRDWGGELFF.